This T cell receptor beta chain was identified during a study of OX40 agonist ivuxolimab in advanced cancers. Study-level information: Patient treatment consisted of intravenous ivuxolimab administration every 2 weeks at 0.01 to 10 mg/kg. A mean age of around 66 years, range roughly 20 to 80, was recorded, and approximately 79% were male. Broader study findings: Among the lowest levels of clonal expansion were found in partial responders at 0.1-3.0 mg/kg.

Trimming took off 5 bases at V and 1 base at J, with 9 bases between the two ends. The CDR3 contains 13 residues. Germline V CDR1 and CDR2: SQVTM, ANQGSEA. A remark on this clone: Its target is unknown.

Data came from immunoSEQ multiplex PCR; TCRdb stores just in-frame clones and leaves some out. Seen here are approximately 35,000 clones, around 80% observed once, and the top ten hold around a quarter. This TCR was sampled from an adult with an advanced solid tumor such as melanoma, head and neck, liver or kidney cancer. The gene calls are TRBV29-1 and TRBJ1-3; the D gene is possibly TRBD1 (5 bases). The source material was CD4+ or CD8+ T cells sorted from blood, sampled in a trial of the OX40 agonist ivuxolimab. The CDR3 reads CSVSPGSGNTIYF. CDR3 nucleotides: TGCAGCGTTTCGCCAGGGTCTGGAAACACCATATATTTT.